This T cell receptor (beta chain) is drawn from a study of Ad26.COV2.S vaccination and SARS-CoV-2 variants. Study-level points and caveats: Recipients of vaccine and of placebo showed similar breadth of their non-spike TCR repertoires.

The protocol was immunoSEQ multiplex PCR, while the TCRdb copy is restricted to in-frame clones and leaves out a portion. The sample lists 300,000 to 450,000 clones; just over 90% were seen once. Of note for this clone: Its antigen is unidentified.

V shed 10 bases and J 6 bases; nucleotides not matched to a gene: 13. Germline V lookup: CDR1 LNHDA, CDR2 SQIVND (reference sequence). The CDR3 is 15 residues long. The V call is TRBV19, the J call TRBJ2-3, with TRBD1 matching 10 bases. The starting material was peripheral blood, obtained after recovery from COVID-19. The receptor was derived from a human donor who had recovered from COVID-19. CDR3 protein: CATYQPGQGIDTQYF. For the CDR3, the DNA is TGTGCCACCTACCAACCGGGACAGGGGATTGATACGCAGTATTTT.